Shown below are 2 T cell receptor beta chains from a single sample sequenced in a study of blood T cells in healthy people across ages (dated by TCRdb to the mid-2010s). The library was generated by 5' RACE. Sequencing used an Illumina HiSeq 2500. A second 7 to 11 cycle PCR used a sample-barcoded 5' primer and a J-beta primer mix. TCRdb handled the public reads itself, with Q25 trimming in fastp and clone calling in MiXCR, and kept productive beta chains. Here each entry gathers all rows of one CDR3 protein and keeps the most common genes and DNA. The sample data list approximately 690,000 distinct CDR3 sequences, and around 41% of these were observed just once. The biggest ten clones account for 25% to 30% of the sample. Sequenced sample: blood. These receptor sequences come from a man older than 75 in good health.

The rearrangement uses TRBV2 and TRBJ1-5, with TRBD1 identical over 7 bases. The CDR3 is made up of 15 amino acids. Germline V gene sequence: CDR1 SNHLY, CDR2 FYNNEI. V gave up 6 bases and J gave up 3 bases; unmatched junction bases: 8. The CDR3 sequence is CASSEDRLNNQPQHF. The DNA for the CDR3 is TGTGCCAGCAGCGAGGACAGGCTTAACAATCAGCCCCAGCATTTT.

CDR3 in amino acids: CSASLAGVINEQFF. The CDR3 DNA reads TGCAGTGCTAGCCTTGCGGGAGTGATAAATGAGCAGTTCTTC. The chain couples TRBV20-1 to TRBJ2-1; 7 nucleotides line up with TRBD2. V dropped 3 bases and J dropped 7; count of bases not matched to a gene: 9. Germline assignment: CDR1 DFQATT and CDR2 SNEGSKA (reference sequence). The CDR3 loop spans 14 amino acids.